This record looks at one T cell receptor beta chain sequence and its context. Its antigen is unknown. Nominal health characterized the donors when sampled, though unrecorded immune exposures were likely. The record originates from a study of cytomegalovirus exposure and HLA in healthy donors. Whole-study results and caveats: There was a cluster of highly shared sequence variants that was likely a sequencing artifact. Reports described diagnosis of cytomegalovirus status by the classifier as highly specific and sensitive.

The PCR contained 60 Vbeta and 13 Jbeta primers. Produced via immunoSEQ multiplex PCR; TCRdb's table is partial and in-frame only. The table shows about 190,000 clones, with over 70% occurring only once. Germline CDR1 SGHRS, CDR2 YFSETQ. This CDR3 spans 15 amino acids. V lost 0 bases to trimming and J lost 4 bases, with 13 bases between them. The chain is built from TRBV5-1 and TRBJ2-5; D is possibly TRBD2 (7 bases). The sequencing input was PBMCs. The clonotype originates from a young woman in good health and CMV-seronegative. The CDR3 region has the DNA TGCGCCAGCAGCTTGGGGGCGGGGGCCGGAGAGACCCAGTACTTC. Translating it yields CASSLGAGAGETQYF. Based on the CDR3 plus reference TRBV5-1 and TRBJ2-5, the full variable domain is KAGVTQTPRYLIKTRGQQVTLSCSPISGHRSVSWYQQTPGQGLQFLFEYFSETQRNKGNFPGRFSGRQFSNSRSEMNVSTLELGDSALYLCASSLGAGAGETQYFGPGTRLLVL.